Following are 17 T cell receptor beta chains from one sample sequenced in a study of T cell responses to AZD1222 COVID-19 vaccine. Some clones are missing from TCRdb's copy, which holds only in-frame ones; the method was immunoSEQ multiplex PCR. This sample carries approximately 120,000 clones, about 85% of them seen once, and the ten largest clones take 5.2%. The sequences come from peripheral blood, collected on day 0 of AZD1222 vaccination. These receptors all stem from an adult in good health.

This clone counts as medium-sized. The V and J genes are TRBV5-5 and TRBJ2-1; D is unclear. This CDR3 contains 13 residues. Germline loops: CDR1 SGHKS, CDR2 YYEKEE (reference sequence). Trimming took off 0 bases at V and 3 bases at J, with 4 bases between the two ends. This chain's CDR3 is CASSLDSYNEQFF. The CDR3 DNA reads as TGTGCCAGCAGCTTGGACAGCTACAATGAGCAGTTCTTC.

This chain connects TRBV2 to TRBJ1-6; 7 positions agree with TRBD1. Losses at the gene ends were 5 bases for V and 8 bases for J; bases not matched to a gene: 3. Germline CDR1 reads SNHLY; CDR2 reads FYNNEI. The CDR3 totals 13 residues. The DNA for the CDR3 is TGTGCCAGCAGTAGACAGGGATATTCACCCCTCCACTTT. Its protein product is CASSRQGYSPLHF.

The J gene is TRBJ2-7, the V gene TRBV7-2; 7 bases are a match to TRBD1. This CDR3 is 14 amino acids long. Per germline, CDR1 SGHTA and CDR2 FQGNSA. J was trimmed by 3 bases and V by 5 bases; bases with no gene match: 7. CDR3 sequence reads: CASSASGQIYEQYF. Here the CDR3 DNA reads TGTGCCAGCAGCGCCTCGGGACAGATCTACGAGCAGTACTTC.

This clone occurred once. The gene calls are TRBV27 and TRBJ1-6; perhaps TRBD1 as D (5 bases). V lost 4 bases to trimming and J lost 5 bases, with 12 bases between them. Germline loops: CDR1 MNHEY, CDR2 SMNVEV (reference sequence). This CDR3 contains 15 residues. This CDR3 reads CASSSGTGDNSPLHF. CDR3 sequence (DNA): TGTGCCAGCAGTTCGGGGACGGGGGATAATTCACCCCTCCACTTT.

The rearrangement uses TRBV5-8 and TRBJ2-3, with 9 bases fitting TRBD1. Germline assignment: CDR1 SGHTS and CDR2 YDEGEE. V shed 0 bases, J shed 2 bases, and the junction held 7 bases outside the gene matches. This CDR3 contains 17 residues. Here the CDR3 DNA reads TGTGCCAGCAGCTTGGAGGGACAGGGATCCCCCACAGATACGCAGTATTTT. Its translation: CASSLEGQGSPTDTQYF.

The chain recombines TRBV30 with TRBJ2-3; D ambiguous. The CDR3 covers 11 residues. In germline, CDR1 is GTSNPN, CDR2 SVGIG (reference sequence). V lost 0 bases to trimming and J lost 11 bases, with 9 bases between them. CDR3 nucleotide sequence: TGTGCCTGGAGTGTAGCTAGAAAGCAGTATTTT. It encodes CAWSVARKQYF.

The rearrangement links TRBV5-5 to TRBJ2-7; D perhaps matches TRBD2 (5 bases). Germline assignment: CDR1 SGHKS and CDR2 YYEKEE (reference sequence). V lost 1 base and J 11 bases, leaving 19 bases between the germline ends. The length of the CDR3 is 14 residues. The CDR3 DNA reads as TGTGCCAGCAGCTTGTTGGACCAATGGCGGGCGGAGTACTTC. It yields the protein CASSLLDQWRAEYF.

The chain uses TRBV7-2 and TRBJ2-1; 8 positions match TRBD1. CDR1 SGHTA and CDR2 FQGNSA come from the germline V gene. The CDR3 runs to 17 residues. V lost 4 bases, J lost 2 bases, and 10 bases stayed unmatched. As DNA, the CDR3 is TGTGCCAGCAGCTCGGAGCAGGGGGCGCACACCTACAATGAGCAGTTCTTC. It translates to CASSSEQGAHTYNEQFF. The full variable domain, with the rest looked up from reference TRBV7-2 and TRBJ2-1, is GAGVSQSPSNKVTEKGKDVELRCDPISGHTALYWYRQSLGQGLEFLIYFQGNSAPDKSGLPSDRFSAERTGGSVSTLTIQRTQQEDSAVYLCASSSEQGAHTYNEQFFGPGTRLTVL.

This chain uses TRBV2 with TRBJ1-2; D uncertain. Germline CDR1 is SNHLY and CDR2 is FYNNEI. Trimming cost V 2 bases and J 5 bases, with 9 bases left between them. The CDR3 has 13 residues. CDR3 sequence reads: CASSERPGYGYTF. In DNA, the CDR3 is TGTGCCAGCAGTGAACGGCCCGGGTATGGCTACACCTTC.

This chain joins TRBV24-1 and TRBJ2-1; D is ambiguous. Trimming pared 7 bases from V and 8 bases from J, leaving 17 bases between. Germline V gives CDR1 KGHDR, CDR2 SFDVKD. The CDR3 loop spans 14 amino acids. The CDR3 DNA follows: TGTGCCACCAGCGACCGCGTACTCTTGGATGAGCAGTTCTTC. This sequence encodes CATSDRVLLDEQFF.

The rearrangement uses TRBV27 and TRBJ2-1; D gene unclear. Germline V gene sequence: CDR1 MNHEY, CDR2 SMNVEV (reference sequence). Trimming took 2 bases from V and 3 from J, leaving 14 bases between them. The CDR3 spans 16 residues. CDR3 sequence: CASSLIAEELYNEQFF. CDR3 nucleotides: TGTGCCAGCAGTTTAATCGCCGAGGAGCTCTACAATGAGCAGTTCTTC.

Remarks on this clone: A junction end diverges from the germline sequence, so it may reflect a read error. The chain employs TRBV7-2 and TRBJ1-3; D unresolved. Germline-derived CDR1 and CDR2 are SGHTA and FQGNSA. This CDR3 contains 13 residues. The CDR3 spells CASSLVADGLGHF. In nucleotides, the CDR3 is TGTGCCAGCAGCTTAGTCGCGGACGGCCTAGGACATTTT.

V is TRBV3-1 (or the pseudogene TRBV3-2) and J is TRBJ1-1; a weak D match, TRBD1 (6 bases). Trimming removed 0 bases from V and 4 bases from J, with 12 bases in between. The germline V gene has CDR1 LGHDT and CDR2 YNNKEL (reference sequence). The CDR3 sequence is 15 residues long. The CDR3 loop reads CASSQDPGGGTEAFF. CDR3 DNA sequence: TGTGCCAGCAGCCAAGATCCCGGAGGGGGCACTGAAGCTTTCTTT.

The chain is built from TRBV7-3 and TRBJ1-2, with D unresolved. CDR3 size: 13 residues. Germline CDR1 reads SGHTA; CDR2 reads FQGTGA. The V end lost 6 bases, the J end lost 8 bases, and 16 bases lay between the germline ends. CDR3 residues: CASSPRGGEGYTF. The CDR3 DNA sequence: TGTGCCAGCAGTCCTCGCGGTGGGGAGGGCTACACCTTC.

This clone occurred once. CDR3 in amino acids: CASSSGGNTEAFF. CDR3 coding DNA: TGTGCCAGCAGTTCCGGAGGGAACACTGAAGCTTTCTTT. The genes are TRBV28 and TRBJ1-1; unclear D gene. This CDR3 is 13 amino acids long. Germline loops: CDR1 MDHEN, CDR2 SYDVKM. The V gene lost 4 bases and the J gene lost 1 base, with 7 bases spanning the gap. The entire variable domain, with the rest obtained from reference TRBV28 and TRBJ1-1, is as follows: DVKVTQSSRYLVKRTGEKVFLECVQDMDHENMFWYRQDPGLGLRLIYFSYDVKMKEKGDIPEGYSVSREKKERFSLILESASTNQTSMYLCASSSGGNTEAFFGQGTRLTVV.

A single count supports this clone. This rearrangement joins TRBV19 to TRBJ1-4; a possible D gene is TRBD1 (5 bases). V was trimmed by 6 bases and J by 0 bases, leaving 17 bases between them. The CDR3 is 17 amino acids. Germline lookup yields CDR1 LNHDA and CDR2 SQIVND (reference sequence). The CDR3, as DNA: TGTGCCAGTAGCAGAATTCCGACAGAAGCAACTAATGAAAAACTGTTTTTT. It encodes CASSRIPTEATNEKLFF.

The CDR3 sequence: CASRGSGELFF. CDR3 in DNA: TGTGCCAGCAGGGGTTCCGGGGAGCTGTTTTTT. The genes are TRBV27 and TRBJ2-2, with D uncertain. Germline V gives CDR1 MNHEY, CDR2 SMNVEV (reference sequence). CDR3 length: 11 residues. Trimming took 6 bases from V and 6 from J, leaving 5 bases between them.